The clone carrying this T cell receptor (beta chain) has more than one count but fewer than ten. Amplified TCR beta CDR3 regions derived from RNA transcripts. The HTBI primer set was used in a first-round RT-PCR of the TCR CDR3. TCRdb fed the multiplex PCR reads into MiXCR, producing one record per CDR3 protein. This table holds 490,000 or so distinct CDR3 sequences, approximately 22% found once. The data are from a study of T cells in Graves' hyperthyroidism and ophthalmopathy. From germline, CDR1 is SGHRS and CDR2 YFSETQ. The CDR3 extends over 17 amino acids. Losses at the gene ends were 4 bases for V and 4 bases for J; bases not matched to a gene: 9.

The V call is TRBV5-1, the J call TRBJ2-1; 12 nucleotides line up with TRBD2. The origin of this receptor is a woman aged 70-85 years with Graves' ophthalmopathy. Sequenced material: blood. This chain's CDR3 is CASSQTTSGGRYNEQFF. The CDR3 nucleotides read TGCGCCAGCAGCCAAACGACTAGCGGGGGTCGATACAATGAGCAGTTCTTC.